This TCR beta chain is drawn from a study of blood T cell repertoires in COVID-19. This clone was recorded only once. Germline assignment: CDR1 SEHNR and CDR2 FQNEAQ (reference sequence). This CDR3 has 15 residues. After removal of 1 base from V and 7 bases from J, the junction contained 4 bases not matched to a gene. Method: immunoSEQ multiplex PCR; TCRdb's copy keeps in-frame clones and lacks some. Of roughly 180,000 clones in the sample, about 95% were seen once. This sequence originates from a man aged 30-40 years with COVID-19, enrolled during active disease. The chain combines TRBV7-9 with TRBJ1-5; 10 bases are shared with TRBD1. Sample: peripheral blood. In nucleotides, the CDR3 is TGTGCCAGCAGCTTAGGACAGGGGGCGGCCCAGCCCCAGCATTTT. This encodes CASSLGQGAAQPQHF.